Listed here are 13 T cell receptor beta chains from one sample, sequenced in a study of CD8 T cells in ankylosing spondylitis. TCRdb redid the calling of the 5' RACE reads with MiXCR, one entry per CDR3 protein. Altogether about 240,000 distinct CDR3 sequences are present, 8.2% being singletons, with the ten largest covering around 5.1%. The sample comprised blood, either unsorted or a sorted T cell fraction (not recorded which). The receptors derive from a female donor with ankylosing spondylitis or in good health (not recorded which).

The chain joins TRBV5-1 to TRBJ2-1; 7 bases map to TRBD2. CDR3 length: 16 residues. V trimming: 4 bases; J trimming: 10 bases; junction bases outside the gene matches: 17. Germline V gene sequence: CDR1 SGHRS, CDR2 YFSETQ. CDR3 amino acids: CASSSDLAEGVGEQFF. For the CDR3, the DNA is TGCGCCAGCAGCAGCGACCTAGCGGAAGGAGTGGGAGAGCAGTTCTTC.

This clonotype was seen at least ten times. CDR3 bases: TGTGCCAGCAGTGAAGCGCCGGACCCCACTGAAGCTTTCTTT. It specifies CASSEAPDPTEAFF. The chain carries TRBV6-1 and TRBJ1-1; D call uncertain. The CDR3 totals 14 residues. V was pared by 0 bases and J by 4 bases, with 9 bases between. CDR1 MNHNS and CDR2 SASEGT come from the germline V gene.

The gene calls are TRBV21-1 and TRBJ2-7. TRBV21-1 is deemed a pseudogene. The CDR3 is made up of 15 amino acids. The CDR3 region has the DNA TGTGCCAGCAGCAAATCGACAGGGGGCCCCTACGAGCAGTACTTC. It yields the protein CASSKSTGGPYEQYF.

This chain links TRBV12-3 or TRBV12-4 with TRBJ2-3; a weak D match, TRBD2 (6 bases). The CDR3 has 12 residues. The germline V and J ends were trimmed by 6 bases and 6 bases, with 10 bases remaining between them. This CDR3 reads CASSQAGDTQYF. DNA for the CDR3: TGTGCCAGCAGCCAGGCGGGGGATACGCAGTATTTT.

In this sample, this clonotype turned up many times. CDR3 nucleotide sequence: TGTGCCAGCAGTTTGGTCGGCCAAGGGGAGCTGTTTTTT. It yields the protein CASSLVGQGELFF. The chain combines TRBV12-3 or TRBV12-4 with TRBJ2-2; no reliable D call. V was cut by 3 bases and J by 8 bases, with 10 bases left in between. There are 13 residues in the CDR3.

This clonotype came up many times. This chain joins TRBV7-9 and TRBJ2-1; 7 bases map to TRBD2. The V gene end was trimmed by 5 bases and the J gene end by 15 bases; junction bases not matched to a gene: 7. Germline V CDR1 and CDR2: SEHNR, FQNEAQ (reference sequence). This CDR3 is 11 amino acids long. The DNA for the CDR3 is TGTGCCAGCAGCCTCGGACTAGTACGGTTCTTC. It is translated as CASSLGLVRFF.

This clonotype was observed many times. This sequence joins TRBV20-1 and TRBJ1-2, with D perhaps TRBD1 (5 bases). The CDR3 spans 15 residues. Per the germline V gene, CDR1 is DFQATT and CDR2 is SNEGSKA (reference sequence). V lost 5 bases to trimming and J lost 4 bases, with 20 bases between them. The CDR3 sequence is CSAWGTGKPSYGYTF. DNA of the CDR3: TGCAGTGCTTGGGGCACAGGAAAGCCAAGCTATGGCTACACCTTC.

This clonotype was counted ten times or more. V gene TRBV20-1 combines with J gene TRBJ2-3; 7 bases fit TRBD1. CDR1 and CDR2 (germline): DFQATT, SNEGSKA (reference sequence). Unmatched junction bases numbered 8, after V lost 6 bases and J lost 5 bases. The CDR3 runs 13 residues. The DNA for the CDR3 is TGCAGTGCGGCACAGGGGACCCAAGATACGCAGTATTTT. This gives the protein CSAAQGTQDTQYF.

This clonotype was counted once. Being one base from a much bigger clone, this may be a read error. The V call is TRBV12-3 or TRBV12-4, the J call TRBJ2-1, with unresolved D. V gave up 3 bases and J gave up 9 bases, with 9 bases separating them. CDR3 length: 12 residues. The CDR3 here is CASSFSESEQFF. CDR3 DNA: TGTGCCAGCAGTTTTAGTGAGAGTGAGCAGTTCTTC.

The chain has TRBV11-1 and TRBJ2-4; 7 nucleotides match TRBD2. The CDR3 spans 12 residues. The junction had 5 bases not matched to a gene; V was cut back by 5 bases and J by 10 bases. Germline V gene lookup returns CDR1 SGHAT and CDR2 FQDESV (reference sequence). The CDR3: CASSVWGGIQYF. DNA of the CDR3: TGTGCCAGCAGCGTCTGGGGGGGGATTCAGTACTTC.

The table lists this clonotype with many counts. The chain has TRBV4-1 and TRBJ2-2; D not resolved. The V end lost 5 bases, the J end lost 10 bases, and 17 bases lay between the germline ends. The CDR3 is 14 residues long. The germline CDR1 and CDR2 sequences are MGHRA and YSYEKL. DNA for the CDR3: TGCGCCAGCAGCTTCCGCGGCATGCGTGAGGAGCTGTTTTTT. Amino acid sequence: CASSFRGMREELFF.

Concerning this clonotype: A much larger clonotype is one base distant, so this may be a read error. The chain carries TRBV20-1 and TRBJ1-1; D unclear. With 6 bases removed from V and 6 bases from J, the gap between germline ends came to 17 bases. The CDR3 extends over 13 amino acids. Per the germline V gene, CDR1 is DFQATT and CDR2 is SNEGSKA (reference sequence). The CDR3 nucleotides read TGCAGTGCCGGAATAGGGTCGGCCGCTGAAGCTTTCTTT. Translated, it gives CSAGIGSAAEAFF.

This clonotype was detected ten times or more. This chain links TRBV12-3 or TRBV12-4 with TRBJ2-5, with 13 positions matching TRBD2. The length of the CDR3 is 14 residues. Trimming at V came to 8 bases and at J to 5 bases, leaving 5 bases not matched to a gene. The CDR3 loop reads CASGTSGIRETQYF. DNA for the CDR3: TGTGCCAGCGGGACTAGCGGGATTCGGGAGACCCAGTACTTC.